The source of this TCR beta chain is a study of cytomegalovirus exposure and HLA in healthy donors. This clone was recorded once. PCR employed 60 Vbeta and 13 Jbeta primers. The method was immunoSEQ multiplex PCR; TCRdb's version includes in-frame clones alone and lacks a portion of them. The sample contains roughly 80,000 clones, around 78% of which appear only once. Looked up from germline, CDR1 is SGHKS and CDR2 is YYEKEE (reference sequence). V lost 4 bases and J lost 5, with 27 bases in between. The CDR3 loop spans 18 amino acids. This chain joins TRBV5-5 and TRBJ1-2; D possibly corresponds to TRBD1 (6 bases). The receptor's source is a man aged 40-49 years in good health and CMV-seronegative. The sequenced material came from PBMCs. CDR3 nucleotide sequence: TGTGCCAGCAGCACCCACGGGCGCGGTTTGGGGGACATTTATGGCTACACCTTC. Translation gives CASSTHGRGLGDIYGYTF.